This entry is about one T cell receptor beta chain. The antigen remains undetermined. CDR1 SQVTM and CDR2 ANQGSEA come from the germline V gene. This CDR3 is built from 11 residues. The J segment lost 12 bases and the V segment lost 6 bases, leaving 5 bases of the junction unmatched. This sample was taken from a study of cytomegalovirus exposure and HLA in healthy donors. Across the study: In terms of ancestry, the Caucasian-associated cluster contained about four fifths of the roughly 360 genotyped donors.

Both 60 Vbeta primers and 13 Jbeta primers went into the PCR. Data came from immunoSEQ multiplex PCR; TCRdb stores just in-frame clones and leaves some out. The data contain more than 95,000 clones, roughly 10% of them singletons. Study-level findings and limits: HLA alleles were associated with fewer than 20,000 TCR beta sequences in a later analysis at 0.05 false discovery rate. Exclusion as indistinguishable affected some V segments, including TRBV6-2 and TRBV6-3.

Material: PBMCs. The source is a woman under 30 in good health and CMV-seropositive. J is TRBJ2-1 and V is TRBV29-1; 10 bases agree with TRBD1. Here the CDR3 reads CSVQGQGGQFF. The CDR3, as DNA: TGCAGCGTCCAAGGACAGGGGGGGCAGTTCTTC.